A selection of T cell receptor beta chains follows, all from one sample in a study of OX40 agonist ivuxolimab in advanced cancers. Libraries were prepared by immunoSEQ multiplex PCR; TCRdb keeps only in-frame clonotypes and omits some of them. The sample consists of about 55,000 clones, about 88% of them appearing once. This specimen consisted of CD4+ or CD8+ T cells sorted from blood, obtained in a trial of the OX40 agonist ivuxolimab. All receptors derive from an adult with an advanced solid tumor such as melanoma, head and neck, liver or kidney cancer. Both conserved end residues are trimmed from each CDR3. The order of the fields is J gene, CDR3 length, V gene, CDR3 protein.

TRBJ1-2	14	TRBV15	ATSRDLGPPVGGYT
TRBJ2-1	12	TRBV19	ASSLGQGKDEQF
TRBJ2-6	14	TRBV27	ASSKGTGTGANVLT
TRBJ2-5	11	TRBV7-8	ASSLQGLETQY
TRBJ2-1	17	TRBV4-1	ASSQGPGGSGGIYNEQF
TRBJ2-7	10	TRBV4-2	ASSQAGYEQY
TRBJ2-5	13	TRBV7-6	ASSLVRGGVETQY
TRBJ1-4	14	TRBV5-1	ASSFTTAGVNEKLF
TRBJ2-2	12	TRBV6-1	ASSPEGTTGELF
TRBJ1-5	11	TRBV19	ASSERVNQPQH
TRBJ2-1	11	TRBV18	ASSRLDLNEQF
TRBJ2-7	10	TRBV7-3	ASSSIMMKQY
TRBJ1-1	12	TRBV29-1	SVKGSREGTEAF
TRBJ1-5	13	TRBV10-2	ASTNDRYSNQPQH
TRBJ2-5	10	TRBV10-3	ASGRAQETQY
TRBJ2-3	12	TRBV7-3	ASSSLGSADTQY
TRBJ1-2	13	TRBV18	ASSPSRGLDYGYT
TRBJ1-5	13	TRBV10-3	AISRTGEGNQPQH
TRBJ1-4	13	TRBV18	ASSPTGRLWEKLF
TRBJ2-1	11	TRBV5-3	ARRASSCSEQF
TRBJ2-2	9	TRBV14	ASSQVGELF
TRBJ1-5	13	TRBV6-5	ASSYKPTGDQPQH
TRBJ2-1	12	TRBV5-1	ASSAGTSGDEQF
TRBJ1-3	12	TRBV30	AWSPGTAGNTIY
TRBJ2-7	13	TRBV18	ASSRLGQGANEQY
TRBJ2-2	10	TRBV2	ASIRSPGELF
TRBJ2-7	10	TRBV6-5	ASSDMAYEQY
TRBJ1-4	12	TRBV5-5	ASSLWMEVGKLF